Presented here are 23 T cell receptor beta chains from one specimen sequenced in a study of blood T cell repertoires in COVID-19. The repertoire was sequenced with immunoSEQ multiplex PCR; TCRdb's copy has only in-frame clones and lacks some. The sample comprises roughly 150,000 clones, roughly four fifths of which are singletons, and 4% to 5% rests with the top ten. Sequencing was done on a sample of peripheral blood. All receptors come from a woman older than 75 with acute or convalescent COVID-19.

V usage is TRBV9 and J usage is TRBJ1-1; the D is unclear. This CDR3 has 15 residues. Germline CDR1 reads SGDLS; CDR2 reads YYNGEE. Trimming took 0 bases from V and 6 from J, leaving 15 bases between them. CDR3 sequence: CASSVVRGYSSEAFF. Written as DNA, the CDR3 is TGTGCCAGCAGCGTAGTTCGGGGATACTCTTCTGAAGCTTTCTTT.

V and J are TRBV28 and TRBJ1-6; 10 nucleotides match TRBD1. There are 15 residues in the CDR3. Trimming took 7 bases from V and 10 from J; bases not matched to a gene: 10. The germline V gene encodes CDR1 MDHEN and CDR2 SYDVKM. The CDR3 is CASIRQGAVGSPLHF. The CDR3 coding sequence is TGTGCCAGCATCCGACAGGGGGCGGTCGGATCACCCCTCCACTTT.

The V call is TRBV27, the J call TRBJ2-1; 7 nucleotides match TRBD2. The length of the CDR3 is 14 residues. V lost 8 bases to trimming and J lost 4 bases; unmatched junction nucleotides: 8. Germline lookup yields CDR1 MNHEY and CDR2 SMNVEV (reference sequence). CDR3 residues: CASSPGLPYNEQFF. The CDR3 DNA reads as TGTGCCAGCTCTCCGGGACTACCATACAATGAGCAGTTCTTC.

The CDR3, as DNA: TGCAGTGCTAGTCTTCTAAGGCTAGCGGGGGGAGCAGATACGCAGTATTTT. Translating it yields CSASLLRLAGGADTQYF. The rearrangement uses TRBV20-1 and TRBJ2-3, with 11 bases fitting TRBD2. V lost 3 bases, J lost 4 bases, and 12 bases stayed unmatched. CDR1 and CDR2 from the germline V gene are DFQATT and SNEGSKA (reference sequence). The CDR3 has 17 amino acids.

This clone was counted a few times. DNA of the CDR3: TGTGCCAGCAGCTCCACAGGGTGGCCTCACTCTGGAAACACCATATATTTT. This translates into CASSSTGWPHSGNTIYF. This chain uses TRBV13 with TRBJ1-3, with D perhaps matching TRBD1 (6 bases). The CDR3 spans 17 residues. The germline V gene has CDR1 PRHDT and CDR2 FYEKMQ (reference sequence). V gave up 4 bases and J gave up 0 bases, with 16 bases separating them.

The V call is TRBV19, the J call TRBJ1-5; TRBD1 matches 10 bases. In germline, CDR1 is LNHDA, CDR2 SQIVND (reference sequence). There are 18 residues in the CDR3. The V segment lost 5 bases and the J segment 7 bases; nucleotides outside the gene matches: 17. The CDR3 region has the DNA TGTGCCAGTAGTGCGCTCCCCGGGACAGGGGATTATTTACAGCCCCAGCATTTT. Its protein product is CASSALPGTGDYLQPQHF.

This sequence joins TRBV28 and TRBJ1-4; 7 bases fit TRBD1. Trimming at V came to 2 bases and at J to 4 bases, leaving 19 bases not matched to a gene. Germline CDR1 reads MDHEN; CDR2 reads SYDVKM. The CDR3 length is 20 residues. CDR3 nucleotides: TGTGCCAGCAGTTTAGGCTTCCAGTTCGGCAGGGGGGAATATAATGAAAAACTGTTTTTT. It codes for CASSLGFQFGRGEYNEKLFF.

The chain couples TRBV24-1 to TRBJ1-2; 7 bases are a match to TRBD1. V shed 4 bases and J 6 bases; nucleotides not matched to a gene: 7. The germline V gene encodes CDR1 KGHDR and CDR2 SFDVKD. CDR3 length: 14 residues. The CDR3 reads CATSDPGTENGYTF. The CDR3 DNA follows: TGTGCCACCAGTGACCCCGGGACAGAGAATGGCTACACCTTC.

The chain links TRBV5-1 to TRBJ2-5, with D possibly matching TRBD2 (6 bases). The germline CDR1 and CDR2 sequences are SGHRS and YFSETQ. The V end lost 0 bases, the J end lost 9 bases, and 15 bases lay between the germline ends. This CDR3 has 14 amino acids. The CDR3 sequence is CASSLGGPREAQYF. In nucleotides, the CDR3 is TGCGCCAGCAGCTTGGGCGGCCCTAGGGAGGCCCAGTACTTC.

The chain links TRBV19 to TRBJ2-1; a possible D gene is TRBD1 (5 bases). Trimming left V 2 bases short and J 5 bases short, with 10 bases between. The CDR3 has 14 residues. Germline assignment: CDR1 LNHDA and CDR2 SQIVND (reference sequence). CDR3 sequence reads: CASSIRGLHNEQFF. The CDR3 DNA is TGTGCCAGTAGTATAAGGGGATTACACAATGAGCAGTTCTTC.

This clone was seen just once. V is TRBV28 and J is TRBJ1-4; 7 bases agree with TRBD1. This CDR3 has 14 residues. Germline values: CDR1 MDHEN, CDR2 SYDVKM. The V gene end was trimmed by 4 bases and the J gene end by 8 bases; junction bases not matched to a gene: 7. The CDR3 protein is CASSSTGFGEKLFF. In nucleotides, the CDR3 is TGTGCCAGCAGTTCGACAGGGTTTGGCGAAAAACTGTTTTTT.

To note about this clone: At one of its ends the junction is not consistent with the germline gene, which may arise from a read error. The chain employs TRBV5-1 and TRBJ2-1, with 9 nucleotides matching TRBD2. Germline CDR1 SGHRS, CDR2 YFSETQ. The CDR3 sequence is 13 residues long. The CDR3 reads CARRGGGENEQFF. The CDR3 nucleotides read TGCGCCCGCAGGGGCGGGGGGGAGAATGAGCAGTTCTTC.

CDR3 sequence: CASSVGQGLEETQYF. CDR3 DNA: TGTGCCAGCAGCGTAGGACAGGGACTCGAGGAGACCCAGTACTTC. V and J are TRBV9 and TRBJ2-5, with D perhaps matching TRBD1 (7 bases). There are 15 residues in the CDR3. Trimming removed 0 bases at V and 5 bases at J, with 14 bases between. The germline V gene has CDR1 SGDLS and CDR2 YYNGEE.

The rearrangement uses TRBV6-5 and TRBJ2-1, with a tentative D call TRBD2 (6 bases). Trimming removed 5 bases from V and 13 bases from J, with 12 bases in between. The CDR3 is made up of 11 amino acids. Germline CDR1 and CDR2: MNHEY and SVGAGI. The CDR3 DNA sequence: TGTGCCAGCAGTAAGACTAGTTCTCAGTTCTTC. Translation gives CASSKTSSQFF.

This clone has more than one count but fewer than ten. The V gene is TRBV5-8, the J gene TRBJ2-1, with 7 bases that match TRBD2. There are 19 residues in the CDR3. V lost 0 bases to trimming and J lost 5 bases; unmatched junction nucleotides: 17. Germline CDR1 is SGHTS and CDR2 is YDEGEE. The CDR3 sequence is CASSLVFGSARLADNEQFF. The CDR3 region has the DNA TGTGCCAGCAGCTTGGTTTTTGGGTCAGCGCGCCTAGCGGACAATGAGCAGTTCTTC. Supplemented by reference TRBV5-8 and TRBJ2-1, the full variable domain reads EAGVTQSPTHLIKTRGQQATLRCSPISGHTSVYWYQQALGLGLQFLLWYDEGEERNRGNFPPRFSGRQFPNYSSELNVNALELEDSALYLCASSLVFGSARLADNEQFFGPGTRLTVL.

The rearrangement links TRBV3-1 (or the pseudogene TRBV3-2) to TRBJ1-5; no clear D gene. V was cut by 0 bases and J by 4 bases, with 10 bases left in between. The CDR3 contains 15 residues. The germline CDR1 and CDR2 sequences are LGHDT and YNNKEL (reference sequence). The DNA for the CDR3 is TGTGCCAGCAGCCAAGATTTGGGCAATAATCAGCCCCAGCATTTT. Encoded protein: CASSQDLGNNQPQHF.

This clone was observed once. The rearrangement joins TRBV4-1 to TRBJ1-2, with D uncertain. Trimming removed 0 bases at V and 8 bases at J, with 7 bases between. This CDR3 comprises 12 residues. The germline V gene encodes CDR1 MGHRA and CDR2 YSYEKL. The CDR3 coding sequence is TGCGCCAGCAGCCAAGACACGGTCGGCTACACCTTC. This translates into CASSQDTVGYTF.

V usage is TRBV2 and J usage is TRBJ1-4, with D possibly being TRBD1 (5 bases). The CDR3 spans 14 residues. Germline assignment: CDR1 SNHLY and CDR2 FYNNEI. Trimming shortened V by 6 bases and J by 6 bases, and 14 bases separated the two germline ends. The CDR3 DNA follows: TGTGCCAGCAGCGCCGGGACGGGGGATGAAAAACTGTTTTTT. It codes for CASSAGTGDEKLFF.

The V call is TRBV28, the J call TRBJ2-2; 8 bases map to TRBD2. Unmatched junction bases numbered 3, after V lost 6 bases and J lost 3 bases. The CDR3 has 14 amino acids. Germline V lookup: CDR1 MDHEN, CDR2 SYDVKM. Here the CDR3 reads CASRAGVYTGELFF. CDR3 bases: TGTGCCAGCAGAGCGGGGGTTTACACCGGGGAGCTGTTTTTT.

V is TRBV9 and J is TRBJ2-6, with D perhaps TRBD1 (5 bases). Germline loops: CDR1 SGDLS, CDR2 YYNGEE. The CDR3 totals 14 residues. Trimming pared 5 bases from V and 1 base from J, leaving 7 bases between. CDR3 in amino acids: CASRRGSGANVLTF. Here the CDR3 DNA reads TGTGCCAGCAGAAGGGGATCTGGGGCCAACGTCCTGACTTTC.

The chain joins TRBV13 to TRBJ2-5; tentative D call: TRBD2 (5 bases). CDR3 length: 17 residues. From germline, CDR1 is PRHDT and CDR2 FYEKMQ (reference sequence). Trimming removed 0 bases from V and 0 bases from J, with 14 bases in between. The CDR3 loop is CASSLGLGGPYQETQYF. The CDR3 region has the DNA TGTGCCAGCAGCTTAGGGCTTGGCGGGCCATACCAAGAGACCCAGTACTTC. The whole variable domain, filled in from reference TRBV13 and TRBJ2-5, reads AAGVIQSPRHLIKEKRETATLKCYPIPRHDTVYWYQQGPGQDPQFLISFYEKMQSDKGSIPDRFSAQQFSDYHSELNMSSLELGDSALYFCASSLGLGGPYQETQYFGPGTRLLVL.

This CDR3 reads CASSPTLAGGALQQYF. CDR3 DNA: TGCGCCAGCAGCCCAACTCTAGCGGGGGGGGCCCTTCAGCAGTACTTC. This chain links TRBV4-1 with TRBJ2-7; 12 nucleotides agree with TRBD2. Germline CDR1 is MGHRA and CDR2 is YSYEKL. This CDR3 comprises 16 residues. Trimming at V came to 4 bases and at J to 8 bases, leaving 12 bases not matched to a gene.

The V gene is TRBV15, the J gene TRBJ2-1, with 12 bases lining up with TRBD2. This CDR3 comprises 13 residues. The germline V gene has CDR1 LNHNV and CDR2 YYDKDF (reference sequence). The trim removed 3 bases at V and 9 bases at J, leaving 0 bases unmatched. CDR3 bases: TGTGCCACCAGCAGGACTAGCGGGAGTGAGCAGTTCTTC. Protein product: CATSRTSGSEQFF.